The 19 T cell receptor beta chains presented below share a single source sample, sequenced in a study of cytomegalovirus exposure and HLA in healthy donors. Researchers ran the PCR with 60 Vbeta and 13 Jbeta primers. Clones were sequenced by immunoSEQ multiplex PCR, and TCRdb holds only the in-frame ones, with some missing. The sample consists of 95,000 to 150,000 clones, around 80% of them appearing once. Input material: PBMCs. The receptors here all came from a female donor in good health and CMV-seropositive.

Concerning this clone: Distinct nucleotide sequences in the sample also encode this CDR3. V gene TRBV9 combines with J gene TRBJ2-1, with 12 bases that match TRBD2. This CDR3 has 16 amino acids. V was pared by 0 bases and J by 6 bases, with 4 bases of the junction left unmatched. Germline lookup yields CDR1 SGDLS and CDR2 YYNGEE. The CDR3 DNA reads TGTGCCAGCAGCGTAGGGCTAGCGGGGGGGCTCAATGAGCAGTTCTTC. It translates to CASSVGLAGGLNEQFF. The full variable domain, completed using reference TRBV9 and TRBJ2-1, is DSGVTQTPKHLITATGQRVTLRCSPRSGDLSVYWYQQSLDQGLQFLIQYYNGEERAKGNILERFSAQQFPDLHSELNLSSLELGDSALYFCASSVGLAGGLNEQFFGPGTRLTVL.

This clone was counted a single time. V is TRBV7-3 and J is TRBJ2-2; D is ambiguous. There are 12 residues in the CDR3. CDR1 and CDR2 from the germline V gene are SGHTA and FQGTGA. The V gene lost 4 bases and the J gene lost 3 bases, with 3 bases spanning the gap. The CDR3 reads CASSSYTGELFF. The CDR3 DNA is TGTGCCAGCAGCTCTTACACCGGGGAGCTGTTTTTT.

The V call is TRBV5-4, the J call TRBJ1-1, with 10 bases that match TRBD1. This CDR3 region has 15 residues. Germline V gene data show CDR1 as SGHNT and CDR2 as YYREEE (reference sequence). With 2 bases clipped from V and 1 base from J, the junction kept 2 bases outside the gene matches. The CDR3 DNA reads as TGTGCCAGCAGCTTAAGGACAGGGGGGAACACTGAAGCTTTCTTT. Its translation: CASSLRTGGNTEAFF.

The chain uses TRBV29-1 and TRBJ2-1; 9 bases line up with TRBD2. J gave up 7 bases and V 2 bases, and 0 bases lay outside the gene matches. The CDR3 is made up of 12 amino acids. Per germline, CDR1 SQVTM and CDR2 ANQGSEA. Here the CDR3 reads CSVETSGNEQFF. The CDR3 DNA reads TGCAGCGTTGAAACTAGCGGGAATGAGCAGTTCTTC.

The chain links TRBV5-4 to TRBJ2-5, with D maybe TRBD2 (6 bases). This CDR3 is 17 amino acids long. Germline CDR1 and CDR2: SGHNT and YYREEE (reference sequence). Trimming removed 4 bases from V and 2 bases from J, with 21 bases in between. CDR3 sequence (DNA): TGTGCCAGCAGCCAGCCGGGGACTCCAAGTAGGCAAGAGACCCAGTACTTC. It translates to CASSQPGTPSRQETQYF.

This chain's CDR3 is CASSQDKYGSGANVLTF. DNA of the CDR3: TGTGCCAGCAGCCAAGATAAATACGGCTCTGGGGCCAACGTCCTGACTTTC. This chain joins TRBV4-2 and TRBJ2-6, with D hard to call. CDR3 length equals 17 residues. Deletions cut 0 bases from V and 0 bases from J, with 9 bases between. Germline-derived CDR1 and CDR2 are LGHNA and YNFKEQ.

The chain combines TRBV19 with TRBJ1-5; D is possibly TRBD1 (6 bases). CDR1 and CDR2 from the germline V gene are LNHDA and SQIVND (reference sequence). V lost 10 bases, J lost 4 bases, and 20 bases lay in between. The length of the CDR3 is 15 residues. CDR3 amino acids: CATRAGTQWNQPQHF. CDR3 nucleotides: TGTGCCACCAGGGCCGGGACACAGTGGAATCAGCCCCAGCATTTT. Full variable domain (missing parts from reference TRBV19 and TRBJ1-5): DGGITQSPKYLFRKEGQNVTLSCEQNLNHDAMYWYRQDPGQGLRLIYYSQIVNDFQKGDIAEGYSVSREKKESFPLTVTSAQKNPTAFYLCATRAGTQWNQPQHFGDGTRLSIL.

The V and J genes are TRBV29-1 and TRBJ2-7; D is perhaps TRBD1 (5 bases). Germline V gene lookup returns CDR1 SQVTM and CDR2 ANQGSEA. The CDR3 spans 11 residues. Trimming cost V 3 bases and J 7 bases, with 10 bases left between them. CDR3 sequence reads: CSVEWGREQYF. CDR3 bases: TGCAGCGTTGAGTGGGGCCGAGAGCAGTACTTC.

This clone was observed a handful of times. This chain connects TRBV7-6 to TRBJ2-3; 8 nucleotides align to TRBD2. The trim removed 5 bases at V and 9 bases at J, leaving 19 bases unmatched. The germline V gene has CDR1 SGHVS and CDR2 FNYEAQ. This CDR3 contains 17 residues. DNA of the CDR3: TGTGCCAGCAGCCCGATGAGGGCGGGGGGTCGTTTTGTGACGCAGTATTTT. Translation gives CASSPMRAGGRFVTQYF.

The gene calls are TRBV29-1 and TRBJ1-4; 8 bases match TRBD1. Germline CDR1 and CDR2: SQVTM and ANQGSEA. The CDR3 totals 13 residues. V lost 4 bases and J lost 7; bases outside the gene matches: 5. Here the CDR3 reads CSVVKQGGEKLFF. DNA for the CDR3: TGCAGCGTTGTTAAACAGGGGGGTGAAAAACTGTTTTTT.

This clone has only one observation. V usage is TRBV5-1 and J usage is TRBJ2-5; no firm D call. Germline V gives CDR1 SGHRS, CDR2 YFSETQ. V shed 0 bases and J shed 3 bases, with 12 bases lying between them. The CDR3 runs 15 residues. CDR3 in amino acids: CASSLAGSSEETQYF. In DNA form, the CDR3 reads TGCGCCAGCAGCTTGGCCGGGTCGTCGGAAGAGACCCAGTACTTC.

The rearrangement links TRBV7-8 to TRBJ1-4, with D unresolved. The CDR3 contains 12 residues. V was pared by 4 bases and J by 7 bases, with 7 bases between. The germline gives CDR1 SGHVS, CDR2 FQNEAQ. CDR3 sequence (DNA): TGTGCCAGCAGCTACTACACTGAAAAACTGTTTTTT. Its protein product is CASSYYTEKLFF. Combining the CDR3 with reference TRBV7-8 and TRBJ1-4 gives the whole variable domain GAGVSQSPRYKVAKRGQDVALRCDPISGHVSLFWYQQALGQGPEFLTYFQNEAQLDKSGLPSDRFFAERPEGSVSTLKIQRTQQEDSAVYLCASSYYTEKLFFGSGTQLSVL.

This clone turned up a few times. The J gene is TRBJ1-1, the V gene TRBV27; tentative D call: TRBD1 (5 bases). Germline assignment: CDR1 MNHEY and CDR2 SMNVEV (reference sequence). V was clipped by 6 bases and J by 4 bases, with 21 bases between them. CDR3 length: 16 amino acids. CDR3 in amino acids: CASRPNTLTGGTEAFF. The CDR3 DNA reads TGTGCCAGCAGGCCCAATACTCTTACGGGGGGCACTGAAGCTTTCTTT.

The chain is built from TRBV2 and TRBJ1-2; no definite D call. The CDR3 has 11 amino acids. The V gene lost 6 bases and the J gene lost 2 bases, with 4 bases spanning the gap. Germline V gene data show CDR1 as SNHLY and CDR2 as FYNNEI. The CDR3 nucleotides are TGTGCCAGCAGCCCAAACTATGGCTACACCTTC. This sequence encodes CASSPNYGYTF.

The V and J genes are TRBV7-9 and TRBJ2-2; TRBD2 aligns across 11 bases. After removal of 0 bases from V and 5 bases from J, the junction contained 8 bases not matched to a gene. Germline CDR1 is SEHNR and CDR2 is FQNEAQ (reference sequence). The CDR3 is 18 amino acids. The CDR3 loop is CASSLAVLAGAKTGELFF. For the CDR3, the DNA is TGTGCCAGCAGCTTAGCTGTACTAGCGGGGGCCAAGACCGGGGAGCTGTTTTTT.

J is TRBJ1-2 and V is TRBV9; maybe TRBD1 (5 bases). Germline values: CDR1 SGDLS, CDR2 YYNGEE. Trimming took 3 bases from V and 8 from J, leaving 23 bases between them. The CDR3 is 16 amino acids. The CDR3 region has the DNA TGTGCCAGCAGCGGGCCCGACAGCCTCTTCCCCGGGGGCTACACCTTC. Its protein product is CASSGPDSLFPGGYTF.

CDR3 in amino acids: CASSPIRGSNSPLHF. Written as DNA, the CDR3 is TGTGCCAGCAGCCCCATACGGGGGTCTAATTCACCCCTCCACTTT. The chain is built from TRBV5-4 and TRBJ1-6, with D maybe TRBD1 (5 bases). The V and J ends lost 4 bases and 6 bases respectively, with 14 bases between them. Per germline, CDR1 SGHNT and CDR2 YYREEE (reference sequence). The CDR3 consists of 15 residues.

The rearrangement joins TRBV2 to TRBJ1-5, with 10 bases identical to TRBD1. This CDR3 region has 13 residues. Trimming took 9 bases from V and 6 from J; bases not matched to a gene: 5. CDR1 and CDR2 from the germline V gene are SNHLY and FYNNEI. In DNA form, the CDR3 reads TGTGCCAGTACCGGGACAGGGGTTCAGCCCCAGCATTTT. It yields the protein CASTGTGVQPQHF.

The chain has TRBV12-5 and TRBJ2-3, with D unresolved. Germline V gene sequence: CDR1 LGHNT, CDR2 FRNRAP. The CDR3 totals 11 residues. V dropped 7 bases and J dropped 5 bases, with 7 bases sitting between them. The CDR3 reads CASATGDTQYF. The DNA of the CDR3 is TGTGCTAGTGCCACGGGAGATACGCAGTATTTT.